The present entry profiles one T cell receptor (beta chain) with its context. The sample is drawn from a study of blood T cell repertoires in COVID-19. Study background: Collection of acute and convalescent COVID-19 samples took place in the United States, Italy and Spain.

In germline, CDR1 is LNHNV, CDR2 YYDKDF (reference sequence). The trim removed 4 bases at V and 4 bases at J, leaving 6 bases unmatched. The CDR3 runs 15 residues. This table comes from immunoSEQ multiplex PCR, and its TCRdb copy is limited to in-frame clones, with some not included. Here the sample spans 380,000 or so clones, approximately 87% being singletons. The sample taken for sequencing was PBMCs or T cells enriched from blood (not recorded which). The receptor was isolated from a man under 40 who had recovered from COVID-19. The chain links TRBV15 to TRBJ2-2; TRBD1 agrees at 7 bases. Written as DNA, the CDR3 is TGTGCCACCAGCACCAACAGGGGCCCCACCGGGGAGCTGTTTTTT. This sequence encodes CATSTNRGPTGELFF.